This TCR beta chain was identified in a study of cytomegalovirus exposure and HLA in healthy donors. Study results and caveats: Published work reported that the classifier diagnosed cytomegalovirus status with high specificity and sensitivity.

This clone was recorded once. No antigen is known for it. Profiled with immunoSEQ multiplex PCR; TCRdb holds only in-frame clones, not every one. The table has 90,000 to 150,000 clones, over 75% seen once. J lost 0 bases, V lost 4 bases, and 4 bases had no gene match. The CDR3 is made up of 16 amino acids. Per the germline V gene, CDR1 is LNHDA and CDR2 is SQIVND (reference sequence). The source is a woman aged 18-29 years in good health and CMV-seropositive. Material for sequencing was PBMCs. The J gene is TRBJ1-4, the V gene TRBV19, with TRBD1 matching 8 bases. CDR3 DNA sequence: TGTGCCAGTAGTAAAAAGGACAGGGCAACTAATGAAAAACTGTTTTTT. This sequence encodes CASSKKDRATNEKLFF. Variable domain in full (rest from reference TRBV19 and TRBJ1-4): DGGITQSPKYLFRKEGQNVTLSCEQNLNHDAMYWYRQDPGQGLRLIYYSQIVNDFQKGDIAEGYSVSREKKESFPLTVTSAQKNPTAFYLCASSKKDRATNEKLFFGSGTQLSVL.